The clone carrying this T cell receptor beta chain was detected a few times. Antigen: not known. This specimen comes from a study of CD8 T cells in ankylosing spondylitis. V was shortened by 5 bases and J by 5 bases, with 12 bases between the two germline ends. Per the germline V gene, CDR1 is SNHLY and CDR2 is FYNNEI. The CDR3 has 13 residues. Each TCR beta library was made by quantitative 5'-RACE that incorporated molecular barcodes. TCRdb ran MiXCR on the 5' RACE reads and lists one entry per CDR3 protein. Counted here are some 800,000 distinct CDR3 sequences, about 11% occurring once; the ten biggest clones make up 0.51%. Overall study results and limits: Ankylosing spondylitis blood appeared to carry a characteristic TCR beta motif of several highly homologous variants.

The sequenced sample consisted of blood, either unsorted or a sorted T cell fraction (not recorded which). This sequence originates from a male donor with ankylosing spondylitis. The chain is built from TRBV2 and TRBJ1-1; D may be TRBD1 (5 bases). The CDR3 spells CASSPDSGTEAFF. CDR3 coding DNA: TGTGCCAGCAGTCCCGACAGCGGAACTGAAGCTTTCTTT.